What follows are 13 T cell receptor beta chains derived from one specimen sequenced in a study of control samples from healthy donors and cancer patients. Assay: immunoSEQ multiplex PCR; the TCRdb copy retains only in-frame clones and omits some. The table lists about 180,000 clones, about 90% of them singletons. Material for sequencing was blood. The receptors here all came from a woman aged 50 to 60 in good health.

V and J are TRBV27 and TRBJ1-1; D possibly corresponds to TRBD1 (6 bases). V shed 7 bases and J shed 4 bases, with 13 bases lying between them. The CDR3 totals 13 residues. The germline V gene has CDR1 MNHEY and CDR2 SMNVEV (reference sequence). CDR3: CASTLGRGTEAFF. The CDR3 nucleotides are TGTGCCAGCACCCTTGGCAGGGGCACTGAAGCTTTCTTT.

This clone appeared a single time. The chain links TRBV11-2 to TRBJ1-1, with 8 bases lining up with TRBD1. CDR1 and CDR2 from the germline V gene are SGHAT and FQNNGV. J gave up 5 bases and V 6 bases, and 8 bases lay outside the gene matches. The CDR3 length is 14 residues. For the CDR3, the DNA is TGTGCCAGCAGACAAACAGGGGGGATTACTGAAGCTTTCTTT. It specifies CASRQTGGITEAFF.

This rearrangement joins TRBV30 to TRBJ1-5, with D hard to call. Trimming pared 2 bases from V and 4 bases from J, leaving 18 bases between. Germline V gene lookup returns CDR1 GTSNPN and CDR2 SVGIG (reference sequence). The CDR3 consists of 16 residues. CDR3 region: CAWSPANSWINQPQHF. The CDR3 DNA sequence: TGTGCCTGGAGTCCCGCCAATAGCTGGATTAATCAGCCCCAGCATTTT.

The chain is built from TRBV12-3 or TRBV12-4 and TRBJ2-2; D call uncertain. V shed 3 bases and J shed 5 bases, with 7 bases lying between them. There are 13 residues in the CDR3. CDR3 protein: CASSFRFTGELFF. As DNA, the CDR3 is TGTGCCAGCAGTTTTCGGTTTACCGGGGAGCTGTTTTTT.

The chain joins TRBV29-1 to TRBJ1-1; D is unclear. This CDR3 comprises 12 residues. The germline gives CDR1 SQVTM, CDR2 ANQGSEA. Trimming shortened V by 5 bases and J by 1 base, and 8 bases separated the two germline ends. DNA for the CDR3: TGCAGCGTTTCGGACGGGAACACTGAAGCTTTCTTT. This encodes CSVSDGNTEAFF.

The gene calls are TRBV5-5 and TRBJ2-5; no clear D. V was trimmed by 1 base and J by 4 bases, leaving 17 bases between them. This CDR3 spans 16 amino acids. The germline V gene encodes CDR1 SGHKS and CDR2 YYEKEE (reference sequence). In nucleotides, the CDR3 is TGTGCCAGCAGCTTGAACCCCTCCCCGGCAGGAGAGACCCAGTACTTC. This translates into CASSLNPSPAGETQYF.

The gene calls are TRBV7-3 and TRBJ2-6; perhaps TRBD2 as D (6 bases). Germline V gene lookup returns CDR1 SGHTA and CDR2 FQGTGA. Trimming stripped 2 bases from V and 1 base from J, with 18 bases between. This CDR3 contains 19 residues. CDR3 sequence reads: CASSLYPRGSPSGANVLTF. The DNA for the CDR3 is TGTGCCAGCAGCTTATACCCCCGGGGGTCCCCTTCTGGGGCCAACGTCCTGACTTTC.

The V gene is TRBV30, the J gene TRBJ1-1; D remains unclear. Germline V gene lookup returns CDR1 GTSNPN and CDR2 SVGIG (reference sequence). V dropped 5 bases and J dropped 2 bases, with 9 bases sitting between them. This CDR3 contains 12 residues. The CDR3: CAWAHYNTEAFF. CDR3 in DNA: TGTGCCTGGGCCCATTACAACACTGAAGCTTTCTTT.

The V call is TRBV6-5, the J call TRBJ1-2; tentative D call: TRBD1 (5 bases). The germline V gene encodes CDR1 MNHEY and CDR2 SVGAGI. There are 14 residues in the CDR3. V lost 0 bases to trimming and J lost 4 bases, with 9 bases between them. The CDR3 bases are TGTGCCAGCAGTTACTCAGGGGATGGCTATGGCTACACCTTC. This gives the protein CASSYSGDGYGYTF.

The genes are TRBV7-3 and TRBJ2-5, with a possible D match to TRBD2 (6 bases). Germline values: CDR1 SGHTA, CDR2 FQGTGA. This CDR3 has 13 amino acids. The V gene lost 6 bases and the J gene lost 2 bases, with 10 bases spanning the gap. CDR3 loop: CASSTGSQETQYF. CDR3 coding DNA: TGTGCCAGCAGTACCGGGAGTCAAGAGACCCAGTACTTC. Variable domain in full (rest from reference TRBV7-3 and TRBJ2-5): GAGVSQTPSNKVTEKGKYVELRCDPISGHTALYWYRQSLGQGPEFLIYFQGTGAADDSGLPNDRFFAVRPEGSVSTLKIQRTERGDSAVYLCASSTGSQETQYFGPGTRLLVL.

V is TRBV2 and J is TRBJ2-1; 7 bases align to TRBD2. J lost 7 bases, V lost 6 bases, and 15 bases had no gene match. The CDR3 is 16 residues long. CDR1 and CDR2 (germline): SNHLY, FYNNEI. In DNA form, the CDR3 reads TGTGCCAGCAGAGAAACGCCGGCGGGGGAATCGAATGAGCAGTTCTTC. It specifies CASRETPAGESNEQFF.

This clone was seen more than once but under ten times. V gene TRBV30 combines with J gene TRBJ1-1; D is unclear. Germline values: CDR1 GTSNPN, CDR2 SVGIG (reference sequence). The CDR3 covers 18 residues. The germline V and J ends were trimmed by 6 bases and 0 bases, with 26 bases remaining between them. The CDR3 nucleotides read TGTGCCTGTACCCAACGGGGAACATCTGTACCCATGAACACTGAAGCTTTCTTT. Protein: CACTQRGTSVPMNTEAFF.

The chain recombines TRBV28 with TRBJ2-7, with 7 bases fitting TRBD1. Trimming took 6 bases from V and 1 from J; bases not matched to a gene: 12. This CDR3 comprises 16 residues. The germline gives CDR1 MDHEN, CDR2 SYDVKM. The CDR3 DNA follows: TGTGCCAGCAGACCCTTGTTGGGGACAGAATCCTACGAGCAGTACTTC. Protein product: CASRPLLGTESYEQYF.